The next 27 T cell receptor beta chains were all read from a single sample in a study of cytomegalovirus exposure and HLA in healthy donors (dated by TCRdb to 2015 to 2018). Libraries came from the immunoSEQ multiplex PCR assay. TCRdb mirrors the immuneACCESS table, restricted to in-frame sequences. Some clones are absent from its copies; in checked studies, under half trace to an unresolved V gene, and the reason for the others is unknown. The sample table lists tens of thousands of clones, about 94% of them with a count of one. Roughly 1.4% of the sample lies in the top ten. The source material was PBMCs. The receptors originated from a man aged 18 to 30 in good health and CMV-seropositive.

In its sample, this clone was seen once. V and J are TRBV4-1 and TRBJ2-5, with TRBD1 identical over 7 bases. Germline V lookup: CDR1 MGHRA, CDR2 YSYEKL. This CDR3 contains 17 residues. The V segment lost 4 bases and the J segment 4 bases; nucleotides outside the gene matches: 15. In DNA form, the CDR3 reads TGCGCCAGCAGCCGCAAAACAGGGGTGGAGTACCGAGAGACCCAGTACTTC. It translates to CASSRKTGVEYRETQYF.

DNA for the CDR3: TGTGCCAGCTCACCAGTCAGAGCGGGGGACGGTACGCAGTATTTT. Amino acid sequence: CASSPVRAGDGTQYF. V is TRBV18 and J is TRBJ2-3, with TRBD2 identical over 8 bases. Germline-derived CDR1 and CDR2 are KGHSH and LQKENI. The CDR3 totals 15 residues. After removal of 2 bases from V and 8 bases from J, the junction contained 9 bases not matched to a gene.

Details on this clone: Other DNA variants within this sample encode the same CDR3. This sequence joins TRBV11-2 and TRBJ2-7; possibly TRBD1 for D (5 bases). V lost 1 base and J lost 2, with 9 bases in between. CDR3 length: 14 amino acids. CDR1 is SGHAT, CDR2 FQNNGV, per germline. This CDR3 reads CASSLGQGTYEQYF. In nucleotides, the CDR3 is TGTGCCAGCAGCTTAGGGCAGGGTACCTACGAGCAGTACTTC.

The chain employs TRBV6-6 and TRBJ2-5, with TRBD2 matching over 9 bases. Losses at the gene ends were 9 bases for V and 5 bases for J; bases not matched to a gene: 4. The germline gives CDR1 MNHNY, CDR2 SVGAGI (reference sequence). The CDR3 totals 12 residues. CDR3 nucleotide sequence: TGTGCCAGTAGACTAGCGGAGGAGACCCAGTACTTC. Translating gives CASRLAEETQYF.

This chain links TRBV11-3 with TRBJ2-3; D ambiguous. This CDR3 has 13 residues. V was clipped by 2 bases and J by 2 bases, with 5 bases between them. CDR1 SGHNT and CDR2 YENEEA come from the germline V gene. Here the CDR3 DNA reads TGTGCCAGCAGCTTATTCCACACAGATACGCAGTATTTT. Translated: CASSLFHTDTQYF.

This chain joins TRBV6-5 and TRBJ2-7, with TRBD1 matching 7 bases. V gave up 1 base and J gave up 3 bases; unmatched junction bases: 3. CDR3 length: 14 amino acids. The germline CDR1 and CDR2 sequences are MNHEY and SVGAGI. The CDR3 protein is CASSYFRTGYEQYF. In DNA, the CDR3 is TGTGCCAGCAGTTACTTCAGGACAGGCTACGAGCAGTACTTC.

The chain recombines TRBV13 with TRBJ2-7, with D possibly matching TRBD1 (7 bases). This CDR3 contains 13 residues. Germline-derived CDR1 and CDR2 are PRHDT and FYEKMQ (reference sequence). With 5 bases removed from V and 6 bases from J, the gap between germline ends came to 14 bases. The CDR3 DNA reads TGTGCCAGCAGCCAGGGACAGCGGGTCGAGCAGTACTTC. This encodes CASSQGQRVEQYF.

This sequence joins TRBV18 and TRBJ2-1; 11 bases are shared with TRBD2. This CDR3 has 14 residues. Trimming took 5 bases from V and 5 from J; bases not matched to a gene: 2. Germline V lookup: CDR1 KGHSH, CDR2 LQKENI. In nucleotides, the CDR3 is TGTGCCAGCTCAGTAGCGGGAGGGGACAATGAGCAGTTCTTC. This translates into CASSVAGGDNEQFF.

This chain joins TRBV28 and TRBJ2-1; TRBD2 matches 7 bases. Germline V CDR1 and CDR2: MDHEN, SYDVKM. Trimming cost V 7 bases and J 4 bases; bases outside gene matches: 7. This CDR3 has 14 amino acids. The DNA for the CDR3 is TGTGCCAGCATCGCGGCGCGGGGGTACAATGAGCAGTTCTTC. This sequence encodes CASIAARGYNEQFF.

In its sample, this clone was seen once. The chain recombines TRBV9 with TRBJ2-2; 7 bases align to TRBD2. V lost 0 bases, J lost 1 base, and 3 bases stayed unmatched. The CDR3 loop spans 16 amino acids. CDR1 and CDR2 (germline): SGDLS, YYNGEE. CDR3 region: CASSVVVAGNTGELFF. The CDR3 DNA follows: TGTGCCAGCAGCGTAGTGGTAGCGGGGAACACCGGGGAGCTGTTTTTT. The full variable domain, completed using reference TRBV9 and TRBJ2-2, is DSGVTQTPKHLITATGQRVTLRCSPRSGDLSVYWYQQSLDQGLQFLIQYYNGEERAKGNILERFSAQQFPDLHSELNLSSLELGDSALYFCASSVVVAGNTGELFFGEGSRLTVL.

The V and J genes are TRBV15 and TRBJ1-5; TRBD1 might be the D (6 bases). Trimming pared 1 base from V and 0 bases from J, leaving 16 bases between. Germline V gene sequence: CDR1 LNHNV, CDR2 YYDKDF (reference sequence). The CDR3 loop spans 18 amino acids. The CDR3 DNA reads as TGTGCCACCAGCAGAGGCAGGTCAGGGGCCTATAGCAATCAGCCCCAGCATTTT. This translates into CATSRGRSGAYSNQPQHF.

The V gene is TRBV12-5, the J gene TRBJ2-1; 7 bases align to TRBD2. There are 17 residues in the CDR3. Losses at the gene ends were 4 bases for V and 4 bases for J; bases not matched to a gene: 13. Germline V gives CDR1 LGHNT, CDR2 FRNRAP. This CDR3 reads CASGSTATGGGYNEQFF. In DNA form, the CDR3 reads TGTGCTAGTGGTTCTACAGCGACGGGAGGAGGATACAATGAGCAGTTCTTC.

The chain carries TRBV2 and TRBJ1-4; 7 bases align to TRBD1. The CDR3 is 19 amino acids. Germline trimming cut 6 bases from V and 0 bases from J; bases unmatched to any gene: 16. CDR1 is SNHLY and CDR2 is FYNNEI in the germline V gene. CDR3 region: CASSYNYPDRAATNEKLFF. The CDR3 DNA sequence: TGTGCCAGCAGCTATAACTACCCCGACAGGGCGGCAACTAATGAAAAACTGTTTTTT.

The chain links TRBV6-4 to TRBJ2-1, with 7 bases that match TRBD1. With 4 bases clipped from V and 0 bases from J, the junction kept 3 bases outside the gene matches. The CDR3 has 15 residues. The germline V gene encodes CDR1 MRHNA and CDR2 SNTAGT. The CDR3 reads CASSVTGSSYNEQFF. For the CDR3, the DNA is TGTGCCAGCAGTGTGACAGGGAGCTCCTACAATGAGCAGTTCTTC.

This chain uses TRBV28 with TRBJ2-5; a possible D gene is TRBD2 (6 bases). The CDR3 totals 13 residues. CDR1 and CDR2 from the germline V gene are MDHEN and SYDVKM. V lost 6 bases to trimming and J lost 4 bases, with 12 bases between them. CDR3 amino acids: CASSGGRLETQYF. The CDR3 nucleotides are TGTGCCAGCAGCGGGGGACGCTTAGAGACCCAGTACTTC.

The chain couples TRBV5-1 to TRBJ2-2; 13 bases agree with TRBD2. V shed 4 bases, J shed 5 bases, and the junction held 14 bases outside the gene matches. Per germline, CDR1 SGHRS and CDR2 YFSETQ. The CDR3 extends over 19 amino acids. In DNA, the CDR3 is TGCGCCAGCAGCATAGGACTAGCGGGGGCCCGGGGGTTTACCGGGGAGCTGTTTTTT. It encodes CASSIGLAGARGFTGELFF.

The chain carries TRBV19 and TRBJ1-5; D call uncertain. With 1 base removed from V and 7 bases from J, the gap between germline ends came to 11 bases. The CDR3 length is 14 residues. Germline V gene lookup returns CDR1 LNHDA and CDR2 SQIVND (reference sequence). The CDR3 nucleotides read TGTGCCAGTAGTATAGCGGGATGGACGCAGCCCCAGCATTTT. Protein: CASSIAGWTQPQHF.

V and J are TRBV27 and TRBJ2-4; D is possibly TRBD2 (5 bases). The V gene lost 5 bases and the J gene lost 10 bases, with 15 bases spanning the gap. This CDR3 comprises 13 residues. Germline CDR1 is MNHEY and CDR2 is SMNVEV (reference sequence). CDR3 sequence: CASSGRDLPIQYF. CDR3 DNA: TGTGCCAGCAGTGGCCGGGATCTTCCTATTCAGTACTTC.

The CDR3: CASSLTATSGTYEQYF. In nucleotides, the CDR3 is TGTGCCAGCAGTTTAACAGCGACTAGCGGCACCTACGAGCAGTACTTC. J is TRBJ2-7 and V is TRBV28; 9 bases align to TRBD2. Germline loops: CDR1 MDHEN, CDR2 SYDVKM. This CDR3 has 16 amino acids. Trimming took 2 bases from V and 2 from J; bases not matched to a gene: 7.

This clone occurred once. The rearrangement links TRBV6-6 to TRBJ2-1; no clear D. Germline assignment: CDR1 MNHNY and CDR2 SVGAGI (reference sequence). With 6 bases removed from V and 0 bases from J, the gap between germline ends came to 12 bases. The CDR3 sequence is 15 residues long. The CDR3 loop is CASRPLQSSYNEQFF. The CDR3 region has the DNA TGTGCCAGCAGACCGCTACAGAGCTCCTACAATGAGCAGTTCTTC.

J is TRBJ1-5 and V is TRBV6-6, with 7 positions matching TRBD1. CDR1 and CDR2 from the germline V gene are MNHNY and SVGAGI (reference sequence). The CDR3 is 16 amino acids. Germline trimming cut 3 bases from V and 1 base from J; bases unmatched to any gene: 6. In DNA, the CDR3 is TGTGCCAGCAGTTATAACAGGGGAGGAAGCAATCAGCCCCAGCATTTT. It specifies CASSYNRGGSNQPQHF.

This sequence joins TRBV4-2 and TRBJ2-3, with 15 bases identical to TRBD2. Unmatched junction bases numbered 6, after V lost 0 bases and J lost 2 bases. Germline loops: CDR1 LGHNA, CDR2 YNFKEQ. This CDR3 contains 19 residues. CDR3 loop: CASSQEPGLAGGHTDTQYF. The CDR3 DNA is TGTGCCAGCAGCCAAGAGCCGGGACTAGCGGGGGGACACACAGATACGCAGTATTTT.

Note on this clone: An end of the junction differs from the germline gene, which may be a read error. J is TRBJ2-4 and V is TRBV7-7, with TRBD2 identical over 11 bases. The CDR3 contains 18 residues. Looked up from germline, CDR1 is SSHAT and CDR2 is FNYEAQ (reference sequence). The CDR3 loop reads CASSLVSGRELAKNIQYF. The CDR3 bases are TGTGCTAGCAGCTTAGTTAGCGGGAGGGAGCTAGCCAAAAACATTCAGTACTTC.

This chain links TRBV19 with TRBJ2-1; 13 nucleotides line up with TRBD2. This CDR3 has 20 amino acids. Germline assignment: CDR1 LNHDA and CDR2 SQIVND (reference sequence). Germline trimming cut 3 bases from V and 0 bases from J; bases unmatched to any gene: 11. The CDR3 bases are TGTGCCAGTAGTATTTATGCAGGACTAGCGGGAGCCACCTCCTACAATGAGCAGTTCTTC. Protein: CASSIYAGLAGATSYNEQFF.

V and J are TRBV6-5 and TRBJ2-3; 9 bases are shared with TRBD1. CDR3 length: 15 amino acids. Per the germline V gene, CDR1 is MNHEY and CDR2 is SVGAGI. V shed 5 bases and J 6 bases; nucleotides not matched to a gene: 9. CDR3 residues: CASSRGDREGDTQYF. As DNA, the CDR3 is TGTGCCAGCAGTCGCGGGGACAGGGAAGGGGATACGCAGTATTTT.

V gene TRBV5-1 combines with J gene TRBJ1-5; 9 bases agree with TRBD1. With 7 bases clipped from V and 6 bases from J, the junction kept 20 bases outside the gene matches. The CDR3 has 18 amino acids. Germline V CDR1 and CDR2: SGHRS, YFSETQ. This CDR3 is CASGLSRTGTGKGQPQHF. CDR3 nucleotides: TGCGCCAGCGGTCTTTCTCGTACCGGGACAGGGAAGGGTCAGCCCCAGCATTTT.

The sample holds one count of this clone. This sequence joins TRBV28 and TRBJ1-3; the match to TRBD1 covers 7 bases. V dropped 6 bases and J dropped 8; count of bases not matched to a gene: 7. From germline, CDR1 is MDHEN and CDR2 SYDVKM. The CDR3 consists of 13 residues. Here the CDR3 DNA reads TGTGCCAGCAGGGACAGGCCCGTGGACACCATATATTTT. This gives the protein CASRDRPVDTIYF.